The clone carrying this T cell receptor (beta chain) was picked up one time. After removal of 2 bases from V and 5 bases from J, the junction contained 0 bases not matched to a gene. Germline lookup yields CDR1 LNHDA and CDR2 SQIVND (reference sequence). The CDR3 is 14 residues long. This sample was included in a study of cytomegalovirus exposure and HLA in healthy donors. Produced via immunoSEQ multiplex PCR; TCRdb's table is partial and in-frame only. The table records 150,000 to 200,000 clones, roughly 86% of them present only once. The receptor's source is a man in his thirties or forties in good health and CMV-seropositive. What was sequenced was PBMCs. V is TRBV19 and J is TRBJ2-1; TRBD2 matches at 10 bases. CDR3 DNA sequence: TGTGCCAGTAGTATACTAGCGGGGGACAATGAGCAGTTCTTC. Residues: CASSILAGDNEQFF. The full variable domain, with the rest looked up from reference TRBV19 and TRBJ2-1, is DGGITQSPKYLFRKEGQNVTLSCEQNLNHDAMYWYRQDPGQGLRLIYYSQIVNDFQKGDIAEGYSVSREKKESFPLTVTSAQKNPTAFYLCASSILAGDNEQFFGPGTRLTVL.